This T cell receptor beta chain was observed in a study of blood T cells in healthy people across ages. Germline CDR1 is SGHAT and CDR2 is FQNNGV. The CDR3 covers 18 residues. Remarks on this clonotype: One end of the junction fails to match germline, which may point to a read error.

It was with a sample-barcoded 5' primer and a J-beta primer mix that a second PCR of about 7 to 12 cycles was run. TCRdb ran MiXCR on the 5' RACE reads and lists one entry per CDR3 protein. The sample lists a few hundred thousand distinct CDR3 sequences, about a quarter occurring once. These data were also reused for a study on T cells of mothers and their children.

This clonotype was obtained from a boy younger than 10 in good health. J is TRBJ2-2 and V is TRBV11-2; TRBD2 is a possible D gene (6 bases). Sequenced sample: blood. The CDR3 sequence is CASSRFPGSGWNTGGLFF. CDR3 nucleotides: TGTGCCAGCAGCCGTTTCCCAGGTTCTGGCTGGAACACCGGGGGGCTGTTTTTT.